The 9 T cell receptor beta chains reported below all come from one sample, sequenced in a study of T cells in Graves' hyperthyroidism and ophthalmopathy. Amplification yielded TCR beta CDR3 regions, with RNA transcripts as the source. First-round RT-PCR of the TCR CDR3 relied on the HTBI primer set. MiXCR was run by TCRdb on the multiplex PCR reads, yielding one entry per CDR3 protein. The data hold about 400,000 distinct CDR3 sequences, with about 15% observed a single time. Sequenced input: blood. The receptor set was obtained from a woman aged 25 to 39 with Graves' hyperthyroidism.

A few counts support this clonotype. The chain joins TRBV5-1 to TRBJ2-7; the D gene is possibly TRBD1 (6 bases). Germline values: CDR1 SGHRS, CDR2 YFSETQ. The CDR3 totals 16 residues. V lost 4 bases to trimming and J lost 5 bases, with 22 bases between them. CDR3 sequence reads: CASSPQGPVTKDEQYF. Written as DNA, the CDR3 is TGCGCCAGCAGCCCTCAGGGGCCAGTCACGAAGGACGAGCAGTACTTC.

This clonotype was seen repeatedly, ten times or more. This sequence joins TRBV12-3 or TRBV12-4 and TRBJ2-2; D assignment may be TRBD1 or TRBD2 (5 bases each). Trimming removed 8 bases at V and 6 bases at J, with 10 bases between. This CDR3 region has 12 residues. CDR3 protein: CASAGTPGELFF. The CDR3 region has the DNA TGTGCCAGCGCAGGGACCCCCGGGGAGCTGTTTTTT.

The sample holds many counts of this clonotype. The rearrangement uses TRBV9 and TRBJ2-2, with 8 bases lining up with TRBD2. This CDR3 region has 15 residues. Looked up from germline, CDR1 is SGDLS and CDR2 is YYNGEE. Trimming at V came to 2 bases and at J to 5 bases, leaving 5 bases not matched to a gene. CDR3 protein: CASSVEPSGTGELFF. The CDR3 bases are TGTGCCAGCAGCGTGGAGCCTAGCGGGACCGGGGAGCTGTTTTTT.

This clonotype was found many times. The chain links TRBV2 to TRBJ2-3, with 7 bases lining up with TRBD2. The germline CDR1 and CDR2 sequences are SNHLY and FYNNEI. The V and J ends lost 2 bases and 5 bases, in that order; junction bases with no gene match: 4. The CDR3 totals 14 residues. In DNA, the CDR3 is TGTGCCAGCAGTGAAAGCGCGGGAGTAGATACGCAGTATTTT. As protein: CASSESAGVDTQYF.

This clonotype was counted many times. The chain employs TRBV18 and TRBJ1-1, with D perhaps matching TRBD1 (5 bases). Germline V gives CDR1 KGHSH, CDR2 LQKENI. V was clipped by 2 bases and J by 0 bases, with 7 bases between them. The CDR3 runs to 14 residues. DNA of the CDR3: TGTGCCAGCTCACCAACGACAGTGAACACTGAAGCTTTCTTT. This encodes CASSPTTVNTEAFF.

This clonotype was recorded at least ten times. V usage is TRBV20-1 and J usage is TRBJ2-7; 12 positions match TRBD2. Germline CDR1 DFQATT, CDR2 SNEGSKA (reference sequence). V lost 1 base and J lost 4; bases outside the gene matches: 5. The CDR3 loop spans 15 amino acids. The CDR3: CSARGLAGVKYEQYF. CDR3 nucleotides: TGCAGTGCTAGAGGACTAGCGGGAGTGAAGTACGAGCAGTACTTC.

This sequence joins TRBV9 and TRBJ1-1, with a tentative D call TRBD1 (5 bases). The V gene's germline CDR1 is SGDLS and CDR2 YYNGEE. This CDR3 contains 13 residues. Deletions cut 4 bases from V and 2 bases from J, with 9 bases between. CDR3 DNA sequence: TGTGCCAGCAGCTTCGGACATAACACTGAAGCTTTCTTT. Encoded protein: CASSFGHNTEAFF.

There are many counts of this clonotype. The V call is TRBV27, the J call TRBJ2-1, with TRBD1 as a possible D gene (6 bases). Germline lookup yields CDR1 MNHEY and CDR2 SMNVEV (reference sequence). This CDR3 comprises 13 residues. Deletions cut 6 bases from V and 3 bases from J, with 9 bases between. In nucleotides, the CDR3 is TGTGCCAGCAGGCCGACAGGCTACAATGAGCAGTTCTTC. It codes for CASRPTGYNEQFF.

This clonotype was observed a few times. The genes are TRBV7-8 and TRBJ2-5; D not resolved. The CDR3 is 14 amino acids. V lost 1 base, J lost 4 bases, and 10 bases lay in between. Germline values: CDR1 SGHVS, CDR2 FQNEAQ. In DNA form, the CDR3 reads TGTGCCAGCAGCTTAGAACTCTACTCAGAGACCCAGTACTTC. Amino acids: CASSLELYSETQYF.